This T cell receptor beta chain appears in the sequencing data of a study of cytomegalovirus exposure and HLA in healthy donors. Overall study results and limits: Relative to equally common others, HLA-associated TCR beta chains showed greater clonal expansion in a later analysis. DRB1 had the most TCR associations and HLA-C the fewest, a later analysis found, with rates varying by HLA locus.

Worth noting for this clone: Its antigen is undetermined.

The PCR used 60 Vbeta and 13 Jbeta primers. Only in-frame clones appear in the TCRdb table, and some are missing; sequencing was by immunoSEQ multiplex PCR. Of some 140,000 clones detected, 75% to 85% appear once; the ten largest clones hold under 2%. The TCR comes from a female donor in good health and CMV-seropositive. The sample was PBMCs.

The CDR3 region is CASSPGQLATNEKLFF. The DNA of the CDR3 is TGTGCCAGCAGCCCCGGACAGCTCGCAACTAATGAAAAACTGTTTTTT. The chain has TRBV5-8 and TRBJ1-4; the D gene is possibly TRBD1 (6 bases). Germline V gene data show CDR1 as SGHTS and CDR2 as YDEGEE. The V and J ends lost 4 bases and 0 bases respectively, with 13 bases between them. CDR3 length: 16 amino acids.